The 20 T cell receptor beta chains below were found in one sample sequenced in a study of CD8 T cells in Susac syndrome. RNA in amounts of about 0.45 to 1 ug was reverse transcribed with random hexamers. TCRdb used MiXCR to reprocess the immunoSEQ multiplex PCR reads, holding one entry per CDR3 protein. The repertoire holds 200,000 to 250,000 distinct CDR3 sequences, with 80% to 95% as singletons. Material: CD8+ T cells from PBMCs. All receptors come from a human donor with multiple sclerosis.

The J gene is TRBJ2-3, the V gene TRBV9; TRBD1 aligns across 7 bases. The CDR3 extends over 17 amino acids. Looked up from germline, CDR1 is SGDLS and CDR2 is YYNGEE. J was trimmed by 5 bases and V by 0 bases; bases with no gene match: 12. The CDR3: CASSVGGQSGLGDTQYF. CDR3 sequence (DNA): TGTGCCAGCAGCGTAGGGGGACAGAGCGGTTTAGGAGATACGCAGTATTTT.

This clonotype appeared a few times. This rearrangement joins TRBV9 to TRBJ2-2; weak D call: TRBD1 (6 bases). The length of the CDR3 is 15 residues. Germline CDR1 and CDR2: SGDLS and YYNGEE. V was clipped by 3 bases and J by 4 bases, with 13 bases between them. The DNA of the CDR3 is TGTGCCAGCAGCGCGGGACACGGAGGCACCGGGGAGCTGTTTTTT. Translating gives CASSAGHGGTGELFF.

The rearrangement links TRBV19 to TRBJ2-7; TRBD1 matches 10 bases. The CDR3 is 14 amino acids. Unmatched junction bases numbered 9, after V lost 7 bases and J lost 6 bases. Germline CDR1 reads LNHDA; CDR2 reads SQIVND (reference sequence). CDR3 residues: CASTPGQGISEQYF. The CDR3 DNA reads as TGTGCCAGTACCCCGGGACAGGGGATCTCCGAGCAGTACTTC.

This chain links TRBV16 with TRBJ1-2, with D possibly TRBD1 on 5 matching bases. Trimming pared 0 bases from V and 4 bases from J, leaving 12 bases between. This CDR3 contains 15 residues. Per germline, CDR1 KGHSY and CDR2 FQNENV. The CDR3 loop is CASSQSSGLGYGYTF. The CDR3 DNA is TGTGCCAGCAGCCAATCGTCAGGGTTGGGCTATGGCTACACCTTC.

The V gene is TRBV9, the J gene TRBJ1-1; D ambiguous. Germline V gene sequence: CDR1 SGDLS, CDR2 YYNGEE. V lost 7 bases and J 1 base, leaving 11 bases between the germline ends. CDR3 length: 13 amino acids. The CDR3 DNA sequence: TGTGCCAGCGACTCGTGGGAGAACACTGAAGCTTTCTTT. As protein: CASDSWENTEAFF.

The sample holds one count of this clonotype. The chain recombines TRBV19 with TRBJ2-1, with D hard to call. Looked up from germline, CDR1 is LNHDA and CDR2 is SQIVND (reference sequence). Trimming removed 3 bases at V and 0 bases at J, with 6 bases between. This CDR3 comprises 14 residues. The CDR3 DNA reads as TGTGCCAGTAGTATTATCGGCTCCTACAATGAGCAGTTCTTC. This sequence encodes CASSIIGSYNEQFF.

Here the CDR3 DNA reads TGTGCCAGTTACAGGGTCGGGTTCACTGAAGCTTTCTTT. Translation gives CASYRVGFTEAFF. The chain links TRBV6-2 or TRBV6-3 to TRBJ1-1, with a tentative D call TRBD1 (6 bases). The V gene lost 9 bases and the J gene lost 4 bases, with 15 bases spanning the gap. Germline CDR1 is MNHEY and CDR2 is SVGEGT. The CDR3 totals 13 residues.

This clonotype was recorded a few times. This chain joins TRBV27 and TRBJ2-3; 7 bases align to TRBD2. Germline CDR1 and CDR2: MNHEY and SMNVEV (reference sequence). The trim removed 5 bases at V and 4 bases at J, leaving 3 bases unmatched. CDR3 length: 13 residues. CDR3: CASSPGLADTQYF. CDR3 nucleotide sequence: TGTGCCAGCAGTCCCGGACTAGCAGATACGCAGTATTTT.

The chain uses TRBV5-4 and TRBJ2-1, with TRBD2 matching over 10 bases. The CDR3 is 16 amino acids. Germline values: CDR1 SGHNT, CDR2 YYREEE (reference sequence). The junction had 9 bases not matched to a gene; V was cut back by 2 bases and J by 7 bases. The CDR3 is CASSLGLAGARNEQFF. The CDR3 DNA reads TGTGCCAGCAGCTTAGGTCTAGCGGGAGCTCGGAATGAGCAGTTCTTC.

V and J are TRBV11-2 and TRBJ2-5; D unclear. Trimming removed 4 bases from V and 1 base from J, with 16 bases in between. Germline CDR1 reads SGHAT; CDR2 reads FQNNGV. The CDR3 runs 16 residues. CDR3 DNA: TGTGCCAGCAGCTCCTCCGGTGACTGGCTCCAAGAGACCCAGTACTTC. It encodes CASSSSGDWLQETQYF.

The gene calls are TRBV4-1 and TRBJ1-5; D unresolved. There are 13 residues in the CDR3. V was trimmed by 2 bases and J by 9 bases, leaving 11 bases between them. Germline V gene lookup returns CDR1 MGHRA and CDR2 YSYEKL. The chain's CDR3 is CASSQFPPRPQHF. CDR3 sequence (DNA): TGCGCCAGCAGCCAATTTCCACCCCGGCCCCAGCATTTT.

The chain employs TRBV12-3 or TRBV12-4 and TRBJ2-5; a weak D match, TRBD1 (5 bases). The CDR3 covers 13 residues. Trimming shortened V by 3 bases and J by 5 bases, and 10 bases separated the two germline ends. The CDR3 region is CASSLGRPETQYF. Written as DNA, the CDR3 is TGTGCCAGCAGTTTGGGGCGGCCGGAGACCCAGTACTTC.

The chain uses TRBV7-8 and TRBJ2-5; 11 bases fit TRBD1. CDR1 is SGHVS, CDR2 FQNEAQ, per germline. The CDR3 covers 19 residues. J gave up 3 bases and V 3 bases, and 15 bases lay outside the gene matches. The CDR3 nucleotides are TGTGCCAGCAGCTTCCCCGACCCTTGGACAGGGGGCGGGAAAGAGACCCAGTACTTC. It encodes CASSFPDPWTGGGKETQYF.

J is TRBJ1-5 and V is TRBV12-3 or TRBV12-4, with D tentatively TRBD1 (6 bases). CDR3 length equals 15 residues. With 5 bases removed from V and 3 bases from J, the gap between germline ends came to 14 bases. CDR3 amino acids: CASSKTGTPNQPQHF. The CDR3 region has the DNA TGTGCCAGCAGTAAAACAGGGACGCCCAATCAGCCCCAGCATTTT.

This chain links TRBV25-1 with TRBJ2-3; the D is unclear. This CDR3 region has 12 residues. V lost 4 bases and J 6 bases, leaving 8 bases between the germline ends. Germline CDR1 and CDR2: MGHDK and SYGVNS. Here the CDR3 DNA reads TGTGCCAGCAGTGCGAAGGCGGATACGCAGTATTTT. Protein sequence: CASSAKADTQYF.

This chain links TRBV30 with TRBJ1-2; 7 nucleotides line up with TRBD1. Trimming removed 1 base from V and 3 bases from J; junction bases left unmatched: 2. The CDR3 extends over 13 amino acids. Germline values: CDR1 GTSNPN, CDR2 SVGIG (reference sequence). The CDR3 DNA follows: TGTGCCTGGAGTGAAGGGGGCGACTATGGCTACACCTTC. Its protein is CAWSEGGDYGYTF.

In this sample, this clonotype turned up a few times. The chain joins TRBV5-1 to TRBJ2-1; 8 bases match TRBD2. The CDR3 spans 15 residues. V shed 0 bases, J shed 3 bases, and the junction held 2 bases outside the gene matches. The V gene's germline CDR1 is SGHRS and CDR2 YFSETQ. The chain's CDR3 is CASSLVGLDYNEQFF. DNA of the CDR3: TGCGCCAGCAGCTTGGTGGGACTAGACTACAATGAGCAGTTCTTC.

This sequence joins TRBV29-1 and TRBJ2-2; D unresolved. The CDR3 runs 12 residues. Germline V lookup: CDR1 SQVTM, CDR2 ANQGSEA. The V end lost 4 bases, the J end lost 1 base, and 4 bases lay between the germline ends. The DNA of the CDR3 is TGCAGCGTTGCCAAGAACACCGGGGAGCTGTTTTTT. Translation: CSVAKNTGELFF.

The chain has TRBV12-3 or TRBV12-4 and TRBJ1-2; weak D call: TRBD1 (6 bases). V was shortened by 3 bases and J by 5 bases, with 10 bases between the two germline ends. The CDR3 is 13 residues long. The CDR3 DNA is TGTGCCAGCAGTTTGCGACAGGCATATGGCTACACCTTC. It is translated as CASSLRQAYGYTF.

The chain couples TRBV13 to TRBJ1-2; D unclear. Between the trimmed V and J ends, which lost 1 base and 6 bases, there was a span of 12 bases. The CDR3 has 14 amino acids. The germline CDR1 and CDR2 sequences are PRHDT and FYEKMQ (reference sequence). The CDR3 DNA follows: TGTGCCAGCAGCTTAGACACGGAATACCATGGCTACACCTTC. It specifies CASSLDTEYHGYTF.